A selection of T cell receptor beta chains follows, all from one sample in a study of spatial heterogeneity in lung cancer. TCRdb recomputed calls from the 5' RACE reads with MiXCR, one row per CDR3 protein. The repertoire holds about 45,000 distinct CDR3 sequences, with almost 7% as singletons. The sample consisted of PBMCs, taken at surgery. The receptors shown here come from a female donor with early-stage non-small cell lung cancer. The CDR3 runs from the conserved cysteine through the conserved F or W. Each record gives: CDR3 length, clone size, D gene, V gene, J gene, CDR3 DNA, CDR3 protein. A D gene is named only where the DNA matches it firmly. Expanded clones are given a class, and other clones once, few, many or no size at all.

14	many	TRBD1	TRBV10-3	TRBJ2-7	TGTGCCATCAGCGCGGGGACAGGGGATGACGAGCAGTACTTC	CAISAGTGDDEQYF
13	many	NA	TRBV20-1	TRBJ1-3	TGCAGTGCTAGGCGCGCTTCTGGAAACACCATATATTTT	CSARRASGNTIYF
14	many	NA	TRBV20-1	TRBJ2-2	TGCAGTGCTAGTGGGTGGACAGTCACCGGGGAGCTGTTTTTT	CSASGWTVTGELFF
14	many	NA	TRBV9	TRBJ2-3	TGTGCCAGCAGCGTTCTGGGTAGCACAGATACGCAGTATTTT	CASSVLGSTDTQYF
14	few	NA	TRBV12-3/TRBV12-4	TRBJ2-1	TGTGCCAGCAGCTTTGCTAGCTCCTACAATGAGCAGTTCTTC	CASSFASSYNEQFF
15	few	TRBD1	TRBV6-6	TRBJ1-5	TGTGCCAGCAGTGCCACAGGGGGTTCTGGTCAGCCCCAGCATTTT	CASSATGGSGQPQHF
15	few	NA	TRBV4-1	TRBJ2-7	TGCGCCAGCAGCCAAAGCGCCCAGGACTCCTACGAGCAGTACTTC	CASSQSAQDSYEQYF
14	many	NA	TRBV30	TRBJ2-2	TGTGCCTGGACAAGCGGACAGTACACCGGGGAGCTGTTTTTT	CAWTSGQYTGELFF
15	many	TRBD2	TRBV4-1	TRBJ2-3	TGCGCCAGCAGCCATAAGCGGGGCGAGATAGATACGCAGTATTTT	CASSHKRGEIDTQYF
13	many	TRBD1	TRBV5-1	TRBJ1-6	TGCGCCAGCAGTGGACAGGGGGCCTCACCCCTCCACTTT	CASSGQGASPLHF
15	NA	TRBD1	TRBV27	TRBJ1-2	TGTGCCAGCAGTTCTTTGGGACAGGTGATCTATGGCTACACCTTC	CASSSLGQVIYGYTF
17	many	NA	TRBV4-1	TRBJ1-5	TGCGCCAGCAGCCAAGAAGGCACTCGACGGGGCAATCAGCCCCAGCATTTT	CASSQEGTRRGNQPQHF
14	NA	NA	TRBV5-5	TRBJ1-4	TGTGCCAGCAGCTTGTTGACTGTCAATGAAAAACTGTTTTTT	CASSLLTVNEKLFF
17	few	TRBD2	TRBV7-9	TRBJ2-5	TGTGCCAGCAGCTTAGCTGGCCTAGCGGGGCCAAAAGAGACCCAGTACTTC	CASSLAGLAGPKETQYF
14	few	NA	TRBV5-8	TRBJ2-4	TGTGCCAGCAGCTTCTCAGGGGGAGGGAACATTCAGTACTTC	CASSFSGGGNIQYF
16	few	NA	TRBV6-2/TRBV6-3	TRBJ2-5	TGTGCCAGCACCTACGGCAGGGGAACGAGGGGGGAGACCCAGTACTTC	CASTYGRGTRGETQYF
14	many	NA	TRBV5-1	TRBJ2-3	TGCGCCAGCAGCTTGGTGACTAGCACAGATACGCAGTATTTT	CASSLVTSTDTQYF
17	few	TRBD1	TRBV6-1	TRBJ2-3	TGTGCCAGCAGTGAGGACCCGGACAGGGGGCGTACAGATACGCAGTATTTT	CASSEDPDRGRTDTQYF
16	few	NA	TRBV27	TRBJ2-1	TGTGCCAGCACCCCTGAGTTGGGGAGCTCCTACAATGAGCAGTTCTTC	CASTPELGSSYNEQFF
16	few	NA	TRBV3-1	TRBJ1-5	TGTGCCAGCAGCCCGACACGGGGTCATAGCAATCAGCCCCAGCATTTT	CASSPTRGHSNQPQHF
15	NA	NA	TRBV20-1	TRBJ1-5	TGCAGTGCTCCCAATCCGGGGGGTAGCAATCAGCCCCAGCATTTT	CSAPNPGGSNQPQHF
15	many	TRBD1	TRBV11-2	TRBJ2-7	TGTGCCAGCAGCTTAAATTCACAGGGGGCCTACGAGCAGTACTTC	CASSLNSQGAYEQYF
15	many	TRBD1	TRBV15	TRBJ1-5	TGTGCCACCAGCAGAGAGAGAGCAGGGGGTTGGCCCCAGCATTTT	CATSRERAGGWPQHF
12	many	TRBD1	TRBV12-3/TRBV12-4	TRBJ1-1	TGTGCCAGCAGTTCGACAGGGACGGAAGCTTTCTTT	CASSSTGTEAFF
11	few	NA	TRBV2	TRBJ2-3	TGTGCCAGCAGGATTACAGATACGCAGTATTTT	CASRITDTQYF
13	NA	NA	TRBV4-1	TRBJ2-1	TGCGCCAGCAGACCCACTAGAGGCAATGAGCAGTTCTTC	CASRPTRGNEQFF
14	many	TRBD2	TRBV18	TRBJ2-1	TGTGCCACCGTAGGGACTAGCGGTATCAATGAGCAGTTCTTC	CATVGTSGINEQFF
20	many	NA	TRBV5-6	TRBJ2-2	TGTGCCAGCAGCTTGTTTGCTAGGTCCCCTGGGACCGCGAACACCGGGGAGCTGTTTTTT	CASSLFARSPGTANTGELFF
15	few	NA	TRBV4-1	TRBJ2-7	TGCGCCAGCAGCCAAGTTGCGGGTAGCTCCTACGAGCAGTACTTC	CASSQVAGSSYEQYF
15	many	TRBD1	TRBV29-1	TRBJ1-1	TGCAGCGTTTTTCGTCCGGGACAGGAGAACACTGAAGCTTTCTTT	CSVFRPGQENTEAFF
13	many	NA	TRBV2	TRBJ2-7	TGTGCCAGCAGAGGCCCGACTAGAGCCGGGCAGTACTTC	CASRGPTRAGQYF
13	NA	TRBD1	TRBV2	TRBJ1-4	TGTGCCAGCAGCGGACAGGGCGGTGAAAAACTGTTTTTT	CASSGQGGEKLFF
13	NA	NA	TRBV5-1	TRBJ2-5	TGCGCCAGCAGCTCCGGGGTTAGGGAGACCCAGTACTTC	CASSSGVRETQYF
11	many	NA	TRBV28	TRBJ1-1	TGTGCCAGCAGTTTAACGACTGAAGCTTTCTTT	CASSLTTEAFF
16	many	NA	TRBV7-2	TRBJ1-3	TGTGCCAGCAGCTCCGGACCGAGCACCTCTGGAAACACCATATATTTT	CASSSGPSTSGNTIYF
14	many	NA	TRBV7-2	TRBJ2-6	TGTGCCAGCAGCCGGAGTCCTGGGGCCAACGTCCTGACTTTC	CASSRSPGANVLTF
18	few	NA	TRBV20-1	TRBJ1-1	TGCAGTGCCAGCACCCGGTGGACGGACCAAACCCTGAACACTGAAGCTTTCTTT	CSASTRWTDQTLNTEAFF
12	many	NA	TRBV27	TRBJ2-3	TGTGCCAGCAGGTCAGGCACAGATACGCAGTATTTT	CASRSGTDTQYF
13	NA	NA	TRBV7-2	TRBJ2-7	TGTGCCAGCAGCTTAGAGCCCACCTACGAGCAGTACTTC	CASSLEPTYEQYF
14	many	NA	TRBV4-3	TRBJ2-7	TGCGCCAGCAGCCATACAGGGCCTCGGGGAGAGCAGTACTTC	CASSHTGPRGEQYF
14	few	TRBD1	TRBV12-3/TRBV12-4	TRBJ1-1	TGTGCCAGCACTATCAGGGGGCCGGACACTGAAGCTTTCTTT	CASTIRGPDTEAFF
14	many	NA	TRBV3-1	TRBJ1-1	TGTGCCAGCAGCCTCCAGGGGCTGAACACTGAAGCTTTCTTT	CASSLQGLNTEAFF
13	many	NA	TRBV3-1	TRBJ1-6	TGTGCCAGCAAAGGAAACTATAATTCACCCCTCCACTTT	CASKGNYNSPLHF
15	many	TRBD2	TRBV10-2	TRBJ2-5	TGCGCCAGCAGTGAAACTGGGACTAGCCGGGAGACCCAGTACTTC	CASSETGTSRETQYF
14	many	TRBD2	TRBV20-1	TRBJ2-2	TGCAGTGCTGAAGGGGGGACTAGCCCCGGGGAGCTGTTTTTT	CSAEGGTSPGELFF
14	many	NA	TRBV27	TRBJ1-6	TGTGCCAGCAGTCCACGGGGACTTTTCTCACCCCTCCACTTT	CASSPRGLFSPLHF
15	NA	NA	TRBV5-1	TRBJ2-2	TGCGCCAGCAGCTTCGGACGGACGAACACCGGGGAGCTGTTTTTT	CASSFGRTNTGELFF
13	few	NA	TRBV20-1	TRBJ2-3	TGCAGTGCTGTGGGGGGGCTCACAGATACGCAGTATTTT	CSAVGGLTDTQYF
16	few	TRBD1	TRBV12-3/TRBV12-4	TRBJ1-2	TGTGCCAGCAGCCCTACAGGGGGCGCGAGGCACTATGGCTACACCTTC	CASSPTGGARHYGYTF
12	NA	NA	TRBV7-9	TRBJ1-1	TGTGCCAGCGGCCGGGAGATCACTGAAGCTTTCTTT	CASGREITEAFF
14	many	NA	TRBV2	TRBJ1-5	TGTGCCAGCAGTCCAGGGAGGGGTAATCAGCCCCAGCATTTT	CASSPGRGNQPQHF
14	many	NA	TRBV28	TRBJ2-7	TGTGCCAGCAGTAAACCCATCCAGGGCTACGAGCAGTACTTC	CASSKPIQGYEQYF
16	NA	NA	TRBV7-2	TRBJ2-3	TGTGCCAGCAGCTACACTAGCGAGGGGGCCACAGATACGCAGTATTTT	CASSYTSEGATDTQYF